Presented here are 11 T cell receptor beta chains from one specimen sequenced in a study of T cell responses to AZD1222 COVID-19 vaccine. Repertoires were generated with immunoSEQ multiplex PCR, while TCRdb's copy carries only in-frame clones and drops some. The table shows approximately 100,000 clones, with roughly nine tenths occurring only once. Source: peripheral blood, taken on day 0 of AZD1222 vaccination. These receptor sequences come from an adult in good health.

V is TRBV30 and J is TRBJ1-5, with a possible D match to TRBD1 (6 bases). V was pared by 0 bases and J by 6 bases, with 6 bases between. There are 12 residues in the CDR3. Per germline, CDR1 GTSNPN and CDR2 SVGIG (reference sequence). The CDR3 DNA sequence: TGTGCCTGGAGTGTACAGGGTCAGCCCCAGCATTTT. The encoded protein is CAWSVQGQPQHF.

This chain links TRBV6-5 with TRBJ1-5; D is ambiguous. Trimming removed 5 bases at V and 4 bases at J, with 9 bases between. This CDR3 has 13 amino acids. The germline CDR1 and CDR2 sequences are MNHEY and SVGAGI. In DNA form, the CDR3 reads TGTGCCAGCAGTACCGGGATTAATCAGCCCCAGCATTTT. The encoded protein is CASSTGINQPQHF.

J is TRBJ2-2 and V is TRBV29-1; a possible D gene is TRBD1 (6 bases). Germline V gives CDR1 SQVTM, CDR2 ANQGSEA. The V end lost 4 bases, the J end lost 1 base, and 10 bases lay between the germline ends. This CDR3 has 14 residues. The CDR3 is CSVGRTVNTGELFF. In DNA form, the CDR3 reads TGCAGCGTTGGTAGGACAGTGAACACCGGGGAGCTGTTTTTT.

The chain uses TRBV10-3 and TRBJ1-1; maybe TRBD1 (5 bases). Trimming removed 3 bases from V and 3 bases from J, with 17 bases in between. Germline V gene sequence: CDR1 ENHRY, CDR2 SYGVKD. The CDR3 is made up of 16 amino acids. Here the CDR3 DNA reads TGTGCCATCAGTGATTGGGCAGGGCGGAGGGACACTGAAGCTTTCTTT. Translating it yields CAISDWAGRRDTEAFF.

The CDR3 is CASSDPVGGDSSYNSPLHF. In DNA, the CDR3 is TGTGCCAGCAGTGACCCGGTAGGTGGGGATAGCTCCTATAATTCACCCCTCCACTTT. This chain joins TRBV6-4 and TRBJ1-6; D ambiguous. V lost 2 bases to trimming and J lost 0 bases, with 17 bases between them. This CDR3 has 19 amino acids. Germline V gene data show CDR1 as MRHNA and CDR2 as SNTAGT.

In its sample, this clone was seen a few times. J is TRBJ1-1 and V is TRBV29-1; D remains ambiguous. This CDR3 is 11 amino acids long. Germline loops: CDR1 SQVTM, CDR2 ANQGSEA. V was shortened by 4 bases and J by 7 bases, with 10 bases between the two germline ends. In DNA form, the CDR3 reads TGCAGCGTTGGGGTGACTCTTGAAGCTTTCTTT. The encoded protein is CSVGVTLEAFF.

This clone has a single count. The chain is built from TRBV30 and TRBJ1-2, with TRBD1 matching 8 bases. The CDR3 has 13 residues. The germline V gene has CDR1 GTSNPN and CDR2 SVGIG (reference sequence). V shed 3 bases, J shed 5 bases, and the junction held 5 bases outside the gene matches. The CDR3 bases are TGTGCCTGGAGCACAGGGGGTTCATATGGCTACACCTTC. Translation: CAWSTGGSYGYTF.

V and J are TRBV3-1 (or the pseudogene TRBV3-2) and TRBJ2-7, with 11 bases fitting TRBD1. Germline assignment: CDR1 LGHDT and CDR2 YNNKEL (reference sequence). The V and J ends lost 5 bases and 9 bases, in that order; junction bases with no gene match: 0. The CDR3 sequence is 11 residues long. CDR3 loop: CASSGQGAQYF. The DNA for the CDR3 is TGTGCCAGCAGCGGACAGGGGGCGCAGTACTTC.

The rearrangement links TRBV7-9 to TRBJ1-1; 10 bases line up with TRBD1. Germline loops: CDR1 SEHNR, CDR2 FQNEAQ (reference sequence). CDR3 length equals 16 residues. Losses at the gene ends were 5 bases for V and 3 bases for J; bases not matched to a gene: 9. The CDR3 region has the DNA TGTGCCAGCAGCACGGGACAGGGGATGTTGGACACTGAAGCTTTCTTT. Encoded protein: CASSTGQGMLDTEAFF.

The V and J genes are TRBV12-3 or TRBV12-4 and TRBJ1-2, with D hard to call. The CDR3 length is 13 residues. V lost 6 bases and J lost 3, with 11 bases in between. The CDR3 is CASRQQPDYGYTF. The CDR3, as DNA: TGTGCCAGCAGACAGCAGCCGGACTATGGCTACACCTTC.

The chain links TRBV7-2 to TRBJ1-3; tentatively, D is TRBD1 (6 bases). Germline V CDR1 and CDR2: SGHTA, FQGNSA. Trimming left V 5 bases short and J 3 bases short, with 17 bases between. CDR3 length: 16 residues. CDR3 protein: CASSPRGGRLGNTIYF. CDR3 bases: TGTGCCAGCAGCCCCCGGGGGGGGCGGCTTGGAAACACCATATATTTT. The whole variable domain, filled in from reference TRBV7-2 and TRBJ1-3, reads GAGVSQSPSNKVTEKGKDVELRCDPISGHTALYWYRQSLGQGLEFLIYFQGNSAPDKSGLPSDRFSAERTGGSVSTLTIQRTQQEDSAVYLCASSPRGGRLGNTIYFGEGSWLTVV.